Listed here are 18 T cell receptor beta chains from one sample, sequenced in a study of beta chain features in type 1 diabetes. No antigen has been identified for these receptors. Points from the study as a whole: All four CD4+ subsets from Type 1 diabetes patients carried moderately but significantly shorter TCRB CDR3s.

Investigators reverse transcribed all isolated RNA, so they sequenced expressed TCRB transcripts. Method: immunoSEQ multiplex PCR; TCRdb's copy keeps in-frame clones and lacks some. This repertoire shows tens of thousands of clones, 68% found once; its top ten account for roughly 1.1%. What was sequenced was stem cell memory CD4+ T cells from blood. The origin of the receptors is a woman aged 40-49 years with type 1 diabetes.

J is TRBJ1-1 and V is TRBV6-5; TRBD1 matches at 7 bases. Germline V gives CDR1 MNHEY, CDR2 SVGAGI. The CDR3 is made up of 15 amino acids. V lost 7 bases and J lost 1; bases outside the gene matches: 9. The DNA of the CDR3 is TGTGCCAGCAATACACCACAGGGGACGAACACTGAAGCTTTCTTT. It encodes CASNTPQGTNTEAFF.

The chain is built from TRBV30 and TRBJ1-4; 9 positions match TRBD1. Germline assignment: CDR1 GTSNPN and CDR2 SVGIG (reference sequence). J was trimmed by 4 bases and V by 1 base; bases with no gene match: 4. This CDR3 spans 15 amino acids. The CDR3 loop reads CAWSGKGQGNEKLFF. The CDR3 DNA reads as TGTGCCTGGAGTGGAAAGGGACAGGGTAATGAAAAACTGTTTTTT.

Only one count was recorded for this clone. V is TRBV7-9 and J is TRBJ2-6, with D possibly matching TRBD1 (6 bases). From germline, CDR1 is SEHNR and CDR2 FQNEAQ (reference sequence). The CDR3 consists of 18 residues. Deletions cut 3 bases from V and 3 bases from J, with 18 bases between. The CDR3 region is CASSFEQGSVYGANVLTF. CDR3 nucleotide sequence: TGTGCCAGCAGCTTCGAGCAGGGGAGTGTATATGGGGCCAACGTCCTGACTTTC. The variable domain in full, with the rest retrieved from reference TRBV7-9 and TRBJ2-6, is DTGVSQNPRHKITKRGQNVTFRCDPISEHNRLYWYRQTLGQGPEFLTYFQNEAQLEKSRLLSDRFSAERPKGSFSTLEIQRTEQGDSAMYLCASSFEQGSVYGANVLTFGAGSRLTVL.

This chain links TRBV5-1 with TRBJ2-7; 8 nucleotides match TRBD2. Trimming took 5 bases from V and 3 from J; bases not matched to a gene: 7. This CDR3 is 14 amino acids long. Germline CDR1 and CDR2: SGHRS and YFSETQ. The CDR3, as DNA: TGCGCCAGCAGTGAAGCGGGAGCCCGCTACGAGCAGTACTTC. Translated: CASSEAGARYEQYF.

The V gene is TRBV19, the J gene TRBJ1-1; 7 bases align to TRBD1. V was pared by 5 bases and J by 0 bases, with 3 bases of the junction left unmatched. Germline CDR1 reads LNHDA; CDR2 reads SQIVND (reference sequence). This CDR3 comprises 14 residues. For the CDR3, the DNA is TGTGCCAGTAGTTTGACAGGGATGAACACTGAAGCTTTCTTT. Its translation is CASSLTGMNTEAFF.

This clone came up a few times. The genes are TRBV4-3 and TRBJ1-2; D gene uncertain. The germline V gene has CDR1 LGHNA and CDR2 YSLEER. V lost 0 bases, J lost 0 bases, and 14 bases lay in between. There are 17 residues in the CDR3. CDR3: CASSQDLGWTANYGYTF. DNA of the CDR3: TGCGCCAGCAGCCAAGATCTCGGCTGGACTGCTAACTATGGCTACACCTTC.

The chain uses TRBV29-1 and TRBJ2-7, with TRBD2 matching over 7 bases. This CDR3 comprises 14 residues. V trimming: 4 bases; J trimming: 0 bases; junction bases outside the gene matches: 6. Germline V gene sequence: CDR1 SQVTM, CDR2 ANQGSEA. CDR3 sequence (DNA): TGCAGCGTTGTTGGGGGGGGTAGCTCCTACGAGCAGTACTTC. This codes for CSVVGGGSSYEQYF.

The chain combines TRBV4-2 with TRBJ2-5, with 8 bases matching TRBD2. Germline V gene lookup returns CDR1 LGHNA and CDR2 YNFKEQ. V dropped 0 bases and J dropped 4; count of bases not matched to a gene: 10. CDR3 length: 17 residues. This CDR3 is CASSQDLASGPLETQYF. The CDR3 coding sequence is TGTGCCAGCAGCCAAGATCTGGCTAGCGGGCCCTTAGAGACCCAGTACTTC.

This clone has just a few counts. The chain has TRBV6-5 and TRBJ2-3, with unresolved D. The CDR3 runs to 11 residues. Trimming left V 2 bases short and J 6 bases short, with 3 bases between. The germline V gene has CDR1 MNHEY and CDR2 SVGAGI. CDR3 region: CASSYADTQYF. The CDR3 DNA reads TGTGCCAGCAGTTACGCGGATACGCAGTATTTT.

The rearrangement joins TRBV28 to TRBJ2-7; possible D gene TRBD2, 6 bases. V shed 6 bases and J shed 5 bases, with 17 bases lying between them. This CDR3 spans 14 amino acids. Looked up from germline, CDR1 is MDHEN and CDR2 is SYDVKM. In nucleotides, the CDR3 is TGTGCCAGCAGCCCCCCGACGGGAGCAAACGAGCAGTACTTC. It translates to CASSPPTGANEQYF.

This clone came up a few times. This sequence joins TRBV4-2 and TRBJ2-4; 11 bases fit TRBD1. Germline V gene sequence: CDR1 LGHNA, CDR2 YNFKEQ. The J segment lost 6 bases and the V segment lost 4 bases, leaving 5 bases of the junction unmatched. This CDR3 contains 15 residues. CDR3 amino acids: CASSPPGQGGNIQYF. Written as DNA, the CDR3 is TGTGCCAGCAGCCCACCGGGACAGGGGGGAAACATTCAGTACTTC.

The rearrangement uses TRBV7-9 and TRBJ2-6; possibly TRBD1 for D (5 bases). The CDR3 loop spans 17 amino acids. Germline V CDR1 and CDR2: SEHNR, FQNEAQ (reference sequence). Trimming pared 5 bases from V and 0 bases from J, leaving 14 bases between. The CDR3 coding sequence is TGTGCCAGCAGCCCGGGCGGTGACAGCTCTGGGGCCAACGTCCTGACTTTC. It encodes CASSPGGDSSGANVLTF.

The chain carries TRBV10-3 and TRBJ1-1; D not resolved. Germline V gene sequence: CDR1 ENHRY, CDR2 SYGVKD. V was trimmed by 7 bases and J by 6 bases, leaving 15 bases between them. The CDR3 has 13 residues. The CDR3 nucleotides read TGTGCCATCACTGGGAGGGCTGAAGCTGAAGCTTTCTTT. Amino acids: CAITGRAEAEAFF.

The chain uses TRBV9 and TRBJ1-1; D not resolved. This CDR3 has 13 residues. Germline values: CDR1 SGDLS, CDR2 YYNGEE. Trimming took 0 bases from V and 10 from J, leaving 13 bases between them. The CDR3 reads CASSVGGPDGAFF. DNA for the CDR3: TGTGCCAGCAGCGTAGGAGGGCCCGACGGAGCTTTCTTT.

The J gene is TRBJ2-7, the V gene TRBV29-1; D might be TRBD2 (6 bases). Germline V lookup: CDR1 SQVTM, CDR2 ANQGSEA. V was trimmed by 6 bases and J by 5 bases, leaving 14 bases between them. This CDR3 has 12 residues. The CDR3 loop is CSVAPSAHEQYF. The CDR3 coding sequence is TGCAGCGTCGCCCCTAGCGCCCACGAGCAGTACTTC.

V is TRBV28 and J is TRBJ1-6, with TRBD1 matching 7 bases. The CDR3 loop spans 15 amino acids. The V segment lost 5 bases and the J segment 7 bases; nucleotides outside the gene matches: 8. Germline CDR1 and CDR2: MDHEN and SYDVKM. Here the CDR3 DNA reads TGTGCCAGCAGTCCAAGCGACAGGGCCAATTCACCCCTCCACTTT. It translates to CASSPSDRANSPLHF.

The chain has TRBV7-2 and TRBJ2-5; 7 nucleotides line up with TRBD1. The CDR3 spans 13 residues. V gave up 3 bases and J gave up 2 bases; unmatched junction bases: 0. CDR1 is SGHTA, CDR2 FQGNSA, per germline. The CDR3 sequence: CASSLGQQETQYF. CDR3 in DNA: TGTGCCAGCAGCTTGGGACAGCAAGAGACCCAGTACTTC.

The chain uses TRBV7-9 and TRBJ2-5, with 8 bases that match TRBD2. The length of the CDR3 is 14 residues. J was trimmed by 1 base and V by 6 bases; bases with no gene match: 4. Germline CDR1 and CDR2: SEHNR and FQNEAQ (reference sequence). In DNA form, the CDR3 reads TGTGCCAGCAGGAGTAGCGGGGTCCAAGAGACCCAGTACTTC. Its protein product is CASRSSGVQETQYF. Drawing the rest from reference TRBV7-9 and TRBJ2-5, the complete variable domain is DTGVSQNPRHKITKRGQNVTFRCDPISEHNRLYWYRQTLGQGPEFLTYFQNEAQLEKSRLLSDRFSAERPKGSFSTLEIQRTEQGDSAMYLCASRSSGVQETQYFGPGTRLLVL.